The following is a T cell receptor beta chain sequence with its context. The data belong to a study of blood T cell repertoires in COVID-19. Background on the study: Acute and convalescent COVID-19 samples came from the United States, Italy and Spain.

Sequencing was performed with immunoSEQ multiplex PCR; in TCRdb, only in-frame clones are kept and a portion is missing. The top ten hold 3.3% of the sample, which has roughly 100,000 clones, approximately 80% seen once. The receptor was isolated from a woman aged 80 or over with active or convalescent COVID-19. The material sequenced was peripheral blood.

CDR3 sequence: CASSICQWGTDRPSTDTQYF. CDR3 in DNA: TGTGCCAGCAGCATCTGTCAATGGGGGACAGATCGACCTAGCACAGATACGCAGTATTTT. This chain uses TRBV21-1 with TRBJ2-3; no check of the table's D call, TRBD1, against the DNA was made. TRBV21-1 is noted as a pseudogene. This CDR3 comprises 20 residues.